The sequence of this TCR beta chain was determined in a study of CD8 T cells in Susac syndrome. The RNA, about 0.5 to 1 ug, was put through reverse transcription using random hexamers. TCRdb re-called the immunoSEQ multiplex PCR reads through MiXCR, storing one row per CDR3 protein. Here the sample spans some 200,000 distinct CDR3 sequences, about 96% being singletons. CDR3 size: 13 residues. Germline CDR1 SQVTM, CDR2 ANQGSEA. Trimming removed 4 bases at V and 0 bases at J, with 9 bases between. Sequencing of TCR beta drew on CD8+ and CD4+ T cells from blood. Through negative isolation, CD4+ and CD8+ T cells were obtained, while TEMRA cells were enriched using FACS.

The clonotype originates from a human donor with multiple sclerosis. Source material: CD4+ T cells from PBMCs. The chain uses TRBV29-1 and TRBJ1-1, with D hard to call. The CDR3 DNA is TGCAGCGTTGTCTCTGCAATGAACACTGAAGCTTTCTTT. Encoded protein: CSVVSAMNTEAFF.